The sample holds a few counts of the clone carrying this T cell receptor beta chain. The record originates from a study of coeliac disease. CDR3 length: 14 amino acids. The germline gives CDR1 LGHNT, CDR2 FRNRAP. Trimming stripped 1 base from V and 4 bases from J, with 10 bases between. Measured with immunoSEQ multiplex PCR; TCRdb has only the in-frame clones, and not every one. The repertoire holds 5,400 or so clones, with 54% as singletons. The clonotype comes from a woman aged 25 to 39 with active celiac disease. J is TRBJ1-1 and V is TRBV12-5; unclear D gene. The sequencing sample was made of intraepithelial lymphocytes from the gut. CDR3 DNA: TGTGCTAGTGGTTTGGGAACTACTGGCACTGAAGCTTTCTTT. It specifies CASGLGTTGTEAFF. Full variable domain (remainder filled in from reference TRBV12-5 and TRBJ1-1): DARVTQTPRHKVTEMGQEVTMRCQPILGHNTVFWYRQTMMQGLELLAYFRNRAPLDDSGMPKDRFSAEMPDATLATLKIQPSEPRDSAVYFCASGLGTTGTEAFFGQGTRLTVV.